Listed below are T cell receptor beta chains from one sample, sequenced in a study of blood T cell repertoires in COVID-19. The data were produced by immunoSEQ multiplex PCR, yet TCRdb's version contains in-frame clones alone and is incomplete. This sample yields approximately 210,000 clones, of which around 84% are seen a single time; roughly 20% belongs to the top ten. Sequencing input: peripheral blood. All receptors come from a human donor in a cohort sampled during active COVID-19. Each CDR3 is given without its conserved first and last residue. D genes are given only for firm matches.

D	V	J	CDR3
TRBD1	TRBV7-6	TRBJ1-3	ASSLGRGPGNTIY
TRBD1	TRBV7-8	TRBJ1-6	ASSSSGTGVFSPLH
TRBD1	TRBV5-1	TRBJ1-1	ASSPRTGWDTEAF
.	TRBV5-1	TRBJ2-5	ASNQGRGGGETQY
.	TRBV28	TRBJ2-6	ASSLRGTGANVLT
.	TRBV29-1	TRBJ1-4	SARLGNEKLF
TRBD1	TRBV7-9	TRBJ2-3	ASSRMGVDRPTQY
.	TRBV27	TRBJ2-5	ASRGINVETQY
TRBD2	TRBV4-1	TRBJ2-2	ASSHTILAATGELF
.	TRBV5-1	TRBJ2-5	ASSLDRNQETQY
TRBD1	TRBV7-8	TRBJ1-4	ASSSGGALTNEKLF
.	TRBV28	TRBJ1-5	ASSLLAGGEYSNQPQH
TRBD2	TRBV19	TRBJ2-4	ASSETGGVAKNIQY
TRBD1	TRBV19	TRBJ1-6	ASRTGTGDIHNSPLH
.	TRBV7-9	TRBJ1-5	AGGVNQPQH
TRBD1	TRBV29-1	TRBJ2-5	SVGTATQETQY
.	TRBV3-1/TRBV3-2	TRBJ1-4	ASSQYGGSEKLF
.	TRBV12-5	TRBJ2-3	ASGVRLGSTQY
.	TRBV11-2	TRBJ2-1	ASSLGQGEFNEQF
.	TRBV5-1	TRBJ2-3	ASSLEPSTDTQY
TRBD1	TRBV2	TRBJ2-7	ASSLQGLYEQY
TRBD1	TRBV6-6	TRBJ2-2	ASTSGTGQVGELF
TRBD1	TRBV5-5	TRBJ2-5	ASSPGQVQETQY
TRBD1	TRBV6-5	TRBJ1-1	ASRTGTGSFLAF
TRBD2	TRBV24-1	TRBJ2-1	ATSDLGTASGYNEQF
.	TRBV12-5	TRBJ1-5	ASGFGNSRAQPQH
.	TRBV5-8	TRBJ1-3	ASSSGFSGNTIY
.	TRBV5-1	TRBJ2-1	ASSLAPGGGSYNEQF
TRBD2	TRBV29-1	TRBJ2-7	SVENRLSGRNSYEQY
.	TRBV19	TRBJ2-3	ASSEGAGADTQY
.	TRBV30	TRBJ2-2	AWRELVNTGELF
.	TRBV5-1	TRBJ1-4	ASSQIGEGNEKLF
.	TRBV19	TRBJ1-2	ASSPAGARYGYT
.	TRBV3-1/TRBV3-2	TRBJ2-3	ASSRTTGGGQY
TRBD1	TRBV6-1	TRBJ1-2	ASSEAAGGGYGYT
TRBD1	TRBV6-5	TRBJ2-2	ASRTTGAGELF
.	TRBV5-1	TRBJ2-5	ASSFSAEETQY
.	TRBV7-9	TRBJ2-3	ASSLTESTDTQY
.	TRBV24-1	TRBJ2-2	ATSDLRRGGNTGELF
.	TRBV12-3/TRBV12-4	TRBJ2-4	ASSAQGFIQY
TRBD1	TRBV29-1	TRBJ2-1	SVQGGDRGLYNEQF
.	TRBV15	TRBJ1-5	ATSTTGSNQPQH
TRBD1	TRBV7-9	TRBJ1-6	ASSSGDRGNSPLH
.	TRBV5-1	TRBJ2-3	ASSREYGGTDTQY
TRBD1	TRBV6-6	TRBJ1-2	ASSSTPGQGGYGYT
TRBD1	TRBV10-3	TRBJ1-1	AISDSAGGNTEAF
TRBD1	TRBV7-6	TRBJ2-5	ASSLLTRQGQETQY
.	TRBV4-2	TRBJ1-1	ASSQGVGGTEAF
TRBD1	TRBV10-3	TRBJ2-6	AISPGQGSSGANVLT
.	TRBV2	TRBJ1-2	ASSAQGSYGYT
.	TRBV5-1	TRBJ2-5	ASSLVSEETQY
.	TRBV14	TRBJ2-7	ASSQGRRTDYEQY
.	TRBV11-3	TRBJ2-1	ASSLGAVNEQF
TRBD2	TRBV3-1/TRBV3-2	TRBJ2-7	ASSPGLAGEQY
TRBD1	TRBV5-1	TRBJ1-2	ASSLPLTGNGYT
.	TRBV2	TRBJ2-2	ASTRGSNTGELF
TRBD1	TRBV27	TRBJ2-2	ASSSWDRYTGELF
TRBD1	TRBV25-1	TRBJ2-5	ASSELFGTGLETQY
.	TRBV19	TRBJ1-5	ASSISVVGNQPQH
TRBD1	TRBV11-2	TRBJ1-1	ASSKWTGGAGSEAF